This T cell receptor (beta chain) appears in the sequencing data of a study of spatial heterogeneity in lung cancer. Study summary: Alpha-chain sequences were consistently detected in smaller numbers than beta-chain sequences.

Each CDR3 protein is one row after TCRdb ran MiXCR on the 5' RACE reads. This sample has around 41,000 distinct CDR3 sequences; 6.5% to 8% occur once, and the top ten carry around 43%. Stated time point: sample taken at primary tumor resection. Unsorted tumor, nontumor lung tissue or cryopreserved PBMC supplied the whole RNA. The cohort: around 79 early-stage, untreated non-small cell lung cancer patients. This clonotype was detected ten times or more. The clonotype originates from a female donor with early-stage non-small cell lung cancer. Here the sequenced sample was PBMCs, taken at surgery.

Here the CDR3 DNA reads TGTGCCAGCCTCGACAGGGACGAGCAGTACTTC. Its translation: CASLDRDEQYF. The chain carries TRBV7-9 and TRBJ2-7; TRBD1 agrees at 7 bases. The germline CDR1 and CDR2 sequences are SEHNR and FQNEAQ (reference sequence). The trim removed 8 bases at V and 5 bases at J, leaving 3 bases unmatched. The CDR3 sequence is 11 residues long.